The rows below give T cell receptor beta chains drawn from one sample of a study of shared clonotypes between healthy human individuals. TCRdb's table, derived via immunoSEQ multiplex PCR, lists solely in-frame clones and lacks some. The top ten hold about 0.22% of the sample, which has 800,000 or so clones, about 97% seen once. Input material: naive CD8+ T cells sorted from blood. All receptors come from a young man in good health. Each CDR3 is given with its conserved first and last residue. Fields, in order: clone size, J gene, D gene, V gene, CDR3 protein, CDR3 DNA. D genes are given only for firm matches. A row's size may be missing; if present it is once, few, many or a size class.

>.|TRBJ2-1|TRBD2|TRBV7-9
CASSFTPGLRIYNEQFF
TGTGCCAGCAGCTTCACTCCGGGACTACGAATTTACAATGAGCAGTTCTTC
>.|TRBJ1-1|.|TRBV29-1
CSGVLENTEAFF
TGCAGCGGGGTATTGGAAAACACTGAAGCTTTCTTT
>.|TRBJ1-2|TRBD1|TRBV7-8
CASSFNRDRVAYGYTF
TGTGCCAGCAGCTTTAACAGGGACAGGGTGGCCTATGGCTACACCTTC
>.|TRBJ2-1|TRBD2|TRBV9
CASSAGLAGGDEQFF
TGTGCCAGCAGCGCGGGACTAGCGGGAGGGGATGAGCAGTTCTTC
>.|TRBJ1-1|.|TRBV18
CASSPPHKNTEAFF
TGTGCCAGCTCACCACCGCACAAGAACACTGAAGCTTTCTTT
>.|TRBJ2-1|TRBD2|TRBV7-9
CASEGTSGRGQFF
TGTGCCAGCGAGGGGACGAGCGGGAGAGGGCAGTTCTTC
>once|TRBJ1-1|.|TRBV6-1
CASSESKPGSWSTEAFF
TGTGCCAGCAGTGAGAGTAAGCCAGGGAGTTGGAGCACTGAAGCTTTCTTT
>.|TRBJ1-5|.|TRBV18
CASSPGSNQPQHF
TGTGCCAGCTCACCAGGCAGCAATCAGCCCCAGCATTTT
>.|TRBJ2-1|.|TRBV7-6
CASSLGGFHNEQFF
TGTGCCAGCAGCTTAGGGGGATTCCACAATGAGCAGTTCTTC
>.|TRBJ1-1|TRBD1|TRBV30
CAWSGTGGAEAFF
TGTGCCTGGAGTGGGACAGGGGGGGCTGAAGCTTTCTTT
>.|TRBJ2-7|.|TRBV7-8
CASSLVLYEQYF
TGTGCCAGCAGCTTAGTACTATACGAGCAGTACTTC
>.|TRBJ2-1|.|TRBV5-1
CASSLEGGSSYNEQFF
TGCGCCAGCAGCTTGGAAGGGGGAAGCTCCTACAATGAGCAGTTCTTC
>.|TRBJ2-7|.|TRBV7-9
CASSLLAGAAYEQYF
TGTGCCAGCAGCTTGTTGGCAGGGGCGGCCTACGAGCAGTACTTC
>.|TRBJ1-1|TRBD1|TRBV28
CASSFRGQGTEAFF
TGTGCCAGCAGTTTCCGGGGACAGGGCACTGAAGCTTTCTTT
>.|TRBJ2-2|TRBD2|TRBV7-9
CALGRDNTGELFF
TGTGCCTTGGGGAGGGATAACACCGGGGAGCTGTTTTTT
>once|TRBJ1-2|.|TRBV6-5
CASSYSAGIGYGYTF
TGTGCCAGCAGTTACTCGGCAGGGATCGGCTATGGCTACACCTTC
>.|TRBJ1-1|.|TRBV13
CASSLGGVTEAFF
TGTGCCAGCAGCTTAGGCGGGGTCACTGAAGCTTTCTTT
>.|TRBJ2-7|TRBD2|TRBV9
CASSVVAGDYEQYF
TGTGCCAGCAGCGTGGTAGCGGGAGATTACGAGCAGTACTTC
>once|TRBJ1-2|.|TRBV11-2
CASSLDATGDGYTF
TGTGCCAGCAGCTTAGATGCGACCGGGGATGGCTACACCTTC
>.|TRBJ1-1|.|TRBV5-1
CASRTGLDSEAFF
TGCGCCAGCAGGACGGGCCTAGACTCTGAAGCTTTCTTT
>.|TRBJ2-7|.|TRBV4-1
CASSQSGSYEQYF
TGCGCCAGCAGCCAATCAGGCTCCTACGAGCAGTACTTC
>.|TRBJ2-5|.|TRBV29-1
CSVEPTGQQETQYF
TGCAGCGTTGAACCCACAGGGCAGCAAGAGACCCAGTACTTC
>.|TRBJ2-7|.|TRBV30
CAWSRRRIYEQYF
TGTGCCTGGAGTCGCAGGCGGATTTACGAGCAGTACTTC
>.|TRBJ2-3|.|TRBV5-1
CASSLDGLRTDTQYF
TGCGCCAGCAGCTTGGACGGACTCCGCACAGATACGCAGTATTTT
>.|TRBJ2-1|TRBD2|TRBV6-5
CASSLAGAYNEQFF
TGTGCCAGCAGTCTAGCGGGAGCCTACAATGAGCAGTTCTTC
>.|TRBJ2-7|TRBD2|TRBV28
CASTGDAYRSGSSYEQYF
TGTGCCAGCACCGGGGACGCCTACCGCAGCGGGAGCTCCTACGAGCAGTACTTC
>.|TRBJ2-5|TRBD2|TRBV7-9
CASSRGESFRQETQYF
TGTGCCAGCAGCCGGGGGGAGAGCTTTAGGCAAGAGACCCAGTACTTC
>.|TRBJ1-1|.|TRBV4-3
CASSQDRGRLDTEAFF
TGCGCCAGCAGCCAAGACCGGGGGCGACTCGACACTGAAGCTTTCTTT
>.|TRBJ1-2|.|TRBV2
CASSDRDLVGYTF
TGTGCCAGCAGTGACAGGGACCTTGTGGGCTACACCTTC
>.|TRBJ2-1|.|TRBV10-3
CAISTLITGPYNPYNEQFF
TGTGCCATCAGCACTCTCATAACCGGGCCGTATAATCCCTACAATGAGCAGTTCTTC
>.|TRBJ2-3|.|TRBV27
CASSPRVDTQYF
TGTGCCAGCAGTCCGAGGGTCGATACGCAGTATTTT
>once|TRBJ2-1|TRBD2|TRBV4-3
CASSQDSSGAVSSYNEQFF
TGCGCCAGCAGCCAAGATTCTAGCGGGGCTGTAAGCTCCTACAATGAGCAGTTCTTC
>.|TRBJ2-3|TRBD2|TRBV7-9
CASSALAGVSDTQYF
TGTGCCAGCAGCGCCCTAGCGGGAGTTTCAGATACGCAGTATTTT
>.|TRBJ1-5|.|TRBV6-5
CASSSGGDQPQHF
TGTGCCAGCAGTTCCGGAGGGGATCAGCCCCAGCATTTT